Below, 5 T cell receptor beta chains from the same sample are listed, as sequenced in a study of OX40 agonist ivuxolimab in advanced cancers. The protocol used for the library was the immunoSEQ multiplex PCR assay. TCRdb re-hosts the immuneACCESS table, in-frame sequences only. Its copies lack some clones; in the studies checked, an unresolved V gene accounts for under half of them, and the cause for the rest is not known. In this sample the table shows approximately 100,000 clones, around nine tenths of which occur a single time. 0.25% to 0.35% of the sample lies in the top ten. The sequencing here drew on CD4+ or CD8+ T cells sorted from blood, taken in a trial of the OX40 agonist ivuxolimab. The receptors here all came from an adult with an advanced solid tumor such as melanoma, head and neck, liver or kidney cancer.

V is TRBV18 and J is TRBJ1-3; D is undetermined. The V gene's germline CDR1 is KGHSH and CDR2 LQKENI. This CDR3 is 13 amino acids long. Trimming cost V 6 bases and J 8 bases, with 14 bases left between them. CDR3 coding DNA: TGTGCCAGCTCCCGGGCCCCACCGGACACCATATATTTT. Protein product: CASSRAPPDTIYF.

This clone was observed a single time. The chain joins TRBV29-1 to TRBJ2-1; 10 bases fit TRBD2. CDR1 and CDR2 from the germline V gene are SQVTM and ANQGSEA. Germline trimming cut 7 bases from V and 5 bases from J; bases unmatched to any gene: 5. This CDR3 spans 13 amino acids. CDR3 in amino acids: CSGILAGHNEQFF. CDR3 DNA sequence: TGCAGCGGTATACTAGCGGGGCACAATGAGCAGTTCTTC.

The V gene is TRBV7-2, the J gene TRBJ2-1; no reliable D call. The CDR3 has 16 amino acids. Germline V gene lookup returns CDR1 SGHTA and CDR2 FQGNSA. Trimming pared 4 bases from V and 4 bases from J, leaving 17 bases between. CDR3 loop: CASSSPPPLPYNEQFF. The CDR3 DNA reads as TGTGCCAGCAGCTCTCCCCCGCCCCTCCCTTACAATGAGCAGTTCTTC.

J is TRBJ2-3 and V is TRBV10-1; 10 nucleotides match TRBD2. V shed 5 bases, J shed 11 bases, and the junction held 7 bases outside the gene matches. The CDR3 has 13 residues. The V gene's germline CDR1 is WNHNN and CDR2 SYGVQD (reference sequence). The CDR3 DNA follows: TGCGCCAGCAGTAATAACCTAGCGGGAGTGCAGTATTTT. This encodes CASSNNLAGVQYF.

V gene TRBV27 combines with J gene TRBJ2-1; 16 positions match TRBD2. This CDR3 region has 18 residues. Trimming cost V 6 bases and J 2 bases; bases outside gene matches: 7. Germline CDR1 MNHEY, CDR2 SMNVEV (reference sequence). The CDR3 is CASRGLAGGPRTYNEQFF. DNA for the CDR3: TGTGCCAGCAGGGGACTAGCGGGAGGGCCCCGGACCTACAATGAGCAGTTCTTC.